This T cell receptor beta chain was captured in a study of cytomegalovirus exposure and HLA in healthy donors. Overall study: A preliminary data release comprised 70 million to 95 million unique TCRs obtained from HLA-typed donors. Study results and limitations: Per published accounts, TCR beta sequences correctly predicted the HLA-A and HLA-B alleles of most subjects.

About this clone itself: The antigen is unknown.

The PCR was carried out with 60 Vbeta primers and 13 Jbeta primers. Authors' processing steps: Roughly 11 million shared chains were among about 80 million unique TCR beta chains counted in a later analysis. Profiling relied on immunoSEQ multiplex PCR, and the TCRdb table lists in-frame clones only, not all of them. Clone size and the V and J calls come from that table; the DNA yielded D and trimming. The sample totals 150,000 to 200,000 clones. Input material: PBMCs. The origin of this receptor is a man aged 25 to 45 in good health and CMV-seronegative.

The CDR3 coding sequence is TGTGCCAGCAGCCCCTCTATGGGGGACAGGGGTTTGGACAATGAGCAGTTCTTC. It translates to CASSPSMGDRGLDNEQFF. The chain is built from TRBV27 and TRBJ2-1, with 10 nucleotides matching TRBD1. The germline CDR1 and CDR2 sequences are MNHEY and SMNVEV (reference sequence). V dropped 6 bases and J dropped 5; count of bases not matched to a gene: 16. This CDR3 comprises 18 residues.